The T cell receptor beta chain under discussion was sequenced for a study of cytomegalovirus exposure and HLA in healthy donors. Study as a whole: Early release data held tens of millions of unique TCRs from HLA-typed donors.

V lost 2 bases and J lost 4, with 12 bases in between. Germline values: CDR1 LNHDA, CDR2 SQIVND (reference sequence). The CDR3 has 14 residues. It was with 60 Vbeta and 13 Jbeta primers that the PCR ran. Measured with immunoSEQ multiplex PCR; TCRdb has only the in-frame clones, and not every one. The data show 150,000 to 200,000 clones, around 81% seen once. This chain joins TRBV19 and TRBJ2-7; D remains ambiguous. The specimen sequenced was PBMCs. This TCR derives from a man between 18 and 35 years old in good health and CMV-seronegative. The CDR3 coding sequence is TGTGCCAGTAGTATAAACCCCACCCAGTACGAGCAGTACTTC. It specifies CASSINPTQYEQYF.